This T cell receptor (beta chain) was sequenced in a study of neurological immune-mediated disorders. Trimming removed 5 bases from V and 3 bases from J; junction bases left unmatched: 9. CDR3 length: 15 amino acids. CDR1 MNHEY and CDR2 SVGAGI come from the germline V gene. TCRdb processed the 5' RACE reads anew with MiXCR; each CDR3 protein has one entry. This table holds about 20,000 distinct CDR3 sequences, over 12% found once. The chain employs TRBV6-5 and TRBJ2-7, with 8 bases lining up with TRBD2. The TCR sequence derives from a female donor with HTLV-1-associated myelopathy (HAM/TSP). The sequenced sample was PBMCs. Here the CDR3 DNA reads TGTGCCAGCAGTAACCCACTAGCGGCAGACTACGAGCAGTACTTC. It encodes CASSNPLAADYEQYF.